These T cell receptor beta chains were read from a single sample in a study of cytomegalovirus exposure and HLA in healthy donors. Profiling relied on immunoSEQ multiplex PCR, and the TCRdb table lists in-frame clones only, not all of them. This table holds about 86,000 clones, 90% to 95% found once. The specimen was PBMCs. The receptors were sampled from a young man in good health and CMV-seronegative. The CDR3 runs from the conserved cysteine through the conserved F or W. Fields, in order: clone size, J gene, D gene, V gene, CDR3 protein, CDR3 DNA. A D gene is named only where the DNA matches it firmly. Only some rows state a clone size, as once, few, many or a class for expanded clones.

abundance: -; j_gene: TRBJ1-2; d_gene: -; v_gene: TRBV4-1; CDR3aa: CASSQGGGYTF; CDR3nt: TGCGCCAGCAGCCAGGGGGGTGGCTACACCTTC
abundance: once; j_gene: TRBJ1-1; d_gene: -; v_gene: TRBV7-2; CDR3aa: CASSLVVGQGTEAFF; CDR3nt: TGTGCCAGCAGCTTAGTAGTAGGGCAGGGCACTGAAGCTTTCTTT
abundance: -; j_gene: TRBJ1-1; d_gene: -; v_gene: TRBV5-1; CDR3aa: CASSQGRRGLYTEAFF; CDR3nt: TGCGCCAGCAGCCAGGGACGGAGGGGCCTTTACACTGAAGCTTTCTTT
abundance: -; j_gene: TRBJ2-7; d_gene: TRBD1; v_gene: TRBV14; CDR3aa: CASSQATGGMYEQYF; CDR3nt: TGTGCCAGCAGCCAGGCGACAGGGGGCATGTACGAGCAGTACTTC
abundance: -; j_gene: TRBJ2-7; d_gene: TRBD1; v_gene: TRBV29-1; CDR3aa: CSVDGLQGASYEQYF; CDR3nt: TGCAGCGTTGATGGGCTCCAGGGGGCCTCCTACGAGCAGTACTTC
abundance: -; j_gene: TRBJ2-7; d_gene: TRBD1; v_gene: TRBV6-5; CDR3aa: CASRKQGSIHEQYF; CDR3nt: TGTGCCAGCAGGAAACAGGGGAGTATCCACGAGCAGTACTTC
abundance: -; j_gene: TRBJ2-2; d_gene: TRBD2; v_gene: TRBV7-2; CDR3aa: CASSFDPKGLVPTGELFF; CDR3nt: TGTGCCAGCAGCTTTGACCCGAAAGGACTAGTTCCCACCGGGGAGCTGTTTTTT
abundance: -; j_gene: TRBJ1-2; d_gene: -; v_gene: TRBV30; CDR3aa: CAGGQGGYTF; CDR3nt: TGTGCGGGGGGGCAGGGTGGCTACACCTTC
abundance: -; j_gene: TRBJ1-2; d_gene: -; v_gene: TRBV2; CDR3aa: CASSGQSNYGYTF; CDR3nt: TGTGCCAGCAGTGGACAGTCTAACTATGGCTACACCTTC
abundance: -; j_gene: TRBJ2-6; d_gene: -; v_gene: TRBV27; CDR3aa: CASSQTGQISGANVLTF; CDR3nt: TGTGCCAGCAGCCAAACGGGACAAATATCTGGGGCCAACGTCCTGACTTTC
abundance: -; j_gene: TRBJ2-1; d_gene: TRBD2; v_gene: TRBV5-1; CDR3aa: CASSPRLALNEQFF; CDR3nt: TGCGCCAGCAGTCCGCGACTAGCCCTTAATGAGCAGTTCTTC
abundance: -; j_gene: TRBJ1-1; d_gene: TRBD1; v_gene: TRBV18; CDR3aa: CASSPGTGTNTEAFF; CDR3nt: TGTGCCAGCTCACCAGGGACAGGGACGAACACTGAAGCTTTCTTT
abundance: -; j_gene: TRBJ1-1; d_gene: -; v_gene: TRBV12-2; CDR3aa: CASRLARGLPNTEAFF; CDR3nt: TGTGCAAGTCGCTTAGCGCGGGGGTTGCCGAACACTGAAGCTTTCTTT
abundance: once; j_gene: TRBJ1-1; d_gene: TRBD1; v_gene: TRBV5-1; CDR3aa: CASSPGQETLHTEAFF; CDR3nt: TGCGCCAGCAGCCCGGGACAGGAGACTTTACACACTGAAGCTTTCTTT
abundance: -; j_gene: TRBJ1-1; d_gene: -; v_gene: TRBV5-1; CDR3aa: CASSYGNSLPLTEAFF; CDR3nt: TGCGCCAGCAGCTACGGGAACAGTCTACCTTTGACTGAAGCTTTCTTT
abundance: -; j_gene: TRBJ1-5; d_gene: -; v_gene: TRBV27; CDR3aa: CASSTNRAHSNQPQHF; CDR3nt: TGTGCCAGCAGTACAAACAGGGCCCATAGCAATCAGCCCCAGCATTTT
abundance: once; j_gene: TRBJ1-2; d_gene: TRBD1; v_gene: TRBV11-1; CDR3aa: CASSPQGHYGYTF; CDR3nt: TGTGCCAGCAGCCCACAGGGGCACTATGGCTACACCTTC
abundance: -; j_gene: TRBJ1-2; d_gene: -; v_gene: TRBV5-5; CDR3aa: CASSPLPTGNYGYTF; CDR3nt: TGTGCCAGCAGCCCCCTTCCGACTGGTAACTATGGCTACACCTTC
abundance: once; j_gene: TRBJ2-5; d_gene: TRBD1; v_gene: TRBV7-3; CDR3aa: CASSRTGKGTQYF; CDR3nt: TGTGCCAGCAGCCGGACAGGGAAAGGGACCCAGTACTTC
abundance: -; j_gene: TRBJ1-1; d_gene: -; v_gene: TRBV7-9; CDR3aa: CASSLGEELGRNTEAFF; CDR3nt: TGTGCCAGCAGCTTAGGGGAAGAGTTGGGGAGGAACACTGAAGCTTTCTTT
abundance: -; j_gene: TRBJ2-7; d_gene: TRBD1; v_gene: TRBV10-3; CDR3aa: CATQTPRQGYEQYF; CDR3nt: TGTGCCACCCAGACCCCGAGACAGGGCTACGAGCAGTACTTC
abundance: -; j_gene: TRBJ2-3; d_gene: TRBD2; v_gene: TRBV7-2; CDR3aa: CASSLAGLAETDTQYF; CDR3nt: TGTGCCAGCAGCTTAGCTGGACTAGCGGAGACAGATACGCAGTATTTT
abundance: -; j_gene: TRBJ2-5; d_gene: -; v_gene: TRBV5-1; CDR3aa: CASSTRATGFAETQYF; CDR3nt: TGCGCCAGCAGCACCCGCGCGACAGGTTTCGCAGAGACCCAGTACTTC
abundance: few; j_gene: TRBJ1-6; d_gene: -; v_gene: TRBV6-1; CDR3aa: CASSAGPYNSPLHF; CDR3nt: TGTGCCAGCAGCGCGGGTCCTTATAATTCACCCCTCCACTTT
abundance: -; j_gene: TRBJ1-2; d_gene: TRBD1; v_gene: TRBV27; CDR3aa: CASSPRTGNNYGYTF; CDR3nt: TGTGCCAGCAGTCCGCGGACAGGGAACAACTATGGCTACACCTTC
abundance: -; j_gene: TRBJ1-1; d_gene: -; v_gene: TRBV9; CDR3aa: CASSAYGGGYTEAFF; CDR3nt: TGTGCCAGCAGCGCCTACGGGGGAGGGTACACTGAAGCTTTCTTT
abundance: -; j_gene: TRBJ2-3; d_gene: -; v_gene: TRBV2; CDR3aa: CASSGRVGDTQYF; CDR3nt: TGTGCCAGCAGTGGCAGGGTGGGGGATACGCAGTATTTT